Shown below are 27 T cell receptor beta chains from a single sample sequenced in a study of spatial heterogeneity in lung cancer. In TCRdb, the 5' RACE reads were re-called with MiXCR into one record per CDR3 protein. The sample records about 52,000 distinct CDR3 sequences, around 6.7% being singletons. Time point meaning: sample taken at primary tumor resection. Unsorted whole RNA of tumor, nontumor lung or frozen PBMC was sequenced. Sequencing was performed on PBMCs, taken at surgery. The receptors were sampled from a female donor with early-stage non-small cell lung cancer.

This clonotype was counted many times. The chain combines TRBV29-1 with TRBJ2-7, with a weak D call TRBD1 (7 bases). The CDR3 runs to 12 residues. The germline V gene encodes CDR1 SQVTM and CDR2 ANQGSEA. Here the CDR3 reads CSGRTGSYEQYF. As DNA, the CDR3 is TGCAGTGGGAGGACAGGCTCCTACGAGCAGTACTTC.

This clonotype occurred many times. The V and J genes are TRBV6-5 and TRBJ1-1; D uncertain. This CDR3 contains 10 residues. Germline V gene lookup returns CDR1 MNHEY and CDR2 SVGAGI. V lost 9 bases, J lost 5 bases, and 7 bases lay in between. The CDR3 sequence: CASGRTEAFF. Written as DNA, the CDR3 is TGTGCCAGTGGGAGGACTGAAGCTTTCTTT.

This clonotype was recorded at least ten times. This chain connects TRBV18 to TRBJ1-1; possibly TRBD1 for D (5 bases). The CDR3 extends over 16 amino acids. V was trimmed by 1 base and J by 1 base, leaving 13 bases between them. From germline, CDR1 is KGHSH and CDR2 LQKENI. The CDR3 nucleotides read TGTGCCAGCTCACCACAGACGGCCGGGGCGAACACTGAAGCTTTCTTT. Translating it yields CASSPQTAGANTEAFF.

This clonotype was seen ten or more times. CDR3 in DNA: TGTGCCAGCAGCGGGCAGGGGCAAACCTACGAGCAGTACTTC. Translating it yields CASSGQGQTYEQYF. The chain is built from TRBV5-5 and TRBJ2-7; perhaps TRBD1 as D (6 bases). Germline V gives CDR1 SGHKS, CDR2 YYEKEE (reference sequence). The CDR3 covers 14 residues. The V and J ends lost 4 bases and 2 bases respectively, with 13 bases between them.

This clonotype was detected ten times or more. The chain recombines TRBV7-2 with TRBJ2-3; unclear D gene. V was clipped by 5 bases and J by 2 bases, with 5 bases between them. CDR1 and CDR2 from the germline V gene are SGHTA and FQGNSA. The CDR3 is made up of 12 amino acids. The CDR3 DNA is TGTGCCAGCAGCCCCTACACAGATACGCAGTATTTT. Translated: CASSPYTDTQYF. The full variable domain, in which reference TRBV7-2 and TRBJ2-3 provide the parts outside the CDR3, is GAGVSQSPSNKVTEKGKDVELRCDPISGHTALYWYRQSLGQGLEFLIYFQGNSAPDKSGLPSDRFSAERTGGSVSTLTIQRTQQEDSAVYLCASSPYTDTQYFGPGTRLTVL.

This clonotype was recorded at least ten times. The chain's CDR3 is CASSLLGSQVTEAFF. CDR3 in DNA: TGCGCCAGCAGCTTGTTAGGATCGCAGGTCACTGAAGCTTTCTTT. The chain recombines TRBV5-1 with TRBJ1-1; D uncertain. The V end was cut by 1 base, the J end by 4 bases, with 14 bases between. Looked up from germline, CDR1 is SGHRS and CDR2 is YFSETQ. The CDR3 is 15 residues long.

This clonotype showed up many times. The CDR3, as DNA: TGTGCCAGCAGCTTACCGGGGAAAGAGACCCAGTACTTC. Translated: CASSLPGKETQYF. The chain carries TRBV7-9 and TRBJ2-5; the D gene is possibly TRBD2 (5 bases). V shed 2 bases and J shed 3 bases, with 7 bases lying between them. The CDR3 has 13 amino acids. Per the germline V gene, CDR1 is SEHNR and CDR2 is FQNEAQ (reference sequence).

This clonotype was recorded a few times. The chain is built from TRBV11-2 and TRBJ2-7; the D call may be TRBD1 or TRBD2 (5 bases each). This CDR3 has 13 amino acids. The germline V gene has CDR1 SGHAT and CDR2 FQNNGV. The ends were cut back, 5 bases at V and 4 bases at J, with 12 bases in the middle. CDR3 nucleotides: TGTGCCAGCAGCGGTCCCTGGGGGTACGAGCAGTACTTC. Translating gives CASSGPWGYEQYF.

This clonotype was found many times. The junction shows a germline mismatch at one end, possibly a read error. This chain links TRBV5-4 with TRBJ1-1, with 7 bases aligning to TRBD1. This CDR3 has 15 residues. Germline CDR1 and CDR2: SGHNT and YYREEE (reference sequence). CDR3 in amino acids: CASSLVGQSTVEAFF. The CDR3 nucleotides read TGTGCCAGCAGTTTGGTGGGACAGTCGACCGTTGAAGCTTTCTTT.

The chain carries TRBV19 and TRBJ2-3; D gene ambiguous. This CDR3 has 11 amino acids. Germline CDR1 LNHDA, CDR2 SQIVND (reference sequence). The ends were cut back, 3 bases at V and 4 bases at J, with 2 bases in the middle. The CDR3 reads CASSISDTQYF. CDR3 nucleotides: TGTGCCAGTAGTATCTCAGATACGCAGTATTTT.

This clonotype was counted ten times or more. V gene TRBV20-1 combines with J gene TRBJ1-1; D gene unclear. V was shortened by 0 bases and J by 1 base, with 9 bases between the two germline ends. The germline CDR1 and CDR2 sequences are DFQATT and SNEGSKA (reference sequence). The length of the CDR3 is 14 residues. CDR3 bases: TGCAGTGCTAGAGAGTCTCCATGGAACACTGAAGCTTTCTTT. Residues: CSARESPWNTEAFF.

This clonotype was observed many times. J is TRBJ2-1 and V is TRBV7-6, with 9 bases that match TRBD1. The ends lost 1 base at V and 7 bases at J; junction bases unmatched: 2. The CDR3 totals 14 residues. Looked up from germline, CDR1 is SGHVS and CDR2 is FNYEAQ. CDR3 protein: CASSLGQGGNEQFF. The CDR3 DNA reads TGTGCCAGCAGCTTAGGACAGGGGGGGAATGAGCAGTTCTTC.

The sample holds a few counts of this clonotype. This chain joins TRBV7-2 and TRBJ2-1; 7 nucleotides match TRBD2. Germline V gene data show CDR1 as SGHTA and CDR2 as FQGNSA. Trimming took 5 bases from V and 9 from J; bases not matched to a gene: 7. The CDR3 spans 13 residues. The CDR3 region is CASSPRGVGEQFF. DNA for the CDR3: TGTGCCAGCAGCCCCCGGGGGGTCGGTGAGCAGTTCTTC.

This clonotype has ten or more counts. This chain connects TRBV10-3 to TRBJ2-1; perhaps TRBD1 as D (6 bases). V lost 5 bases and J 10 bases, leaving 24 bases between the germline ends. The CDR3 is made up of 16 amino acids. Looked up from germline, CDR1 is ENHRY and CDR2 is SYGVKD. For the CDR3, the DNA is TGTGCCATCAGTTCCACCCTACGGGGCAGGGGCGCGGAGCAGTTCTTC. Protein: CAISSTLRGRGAEQFF.

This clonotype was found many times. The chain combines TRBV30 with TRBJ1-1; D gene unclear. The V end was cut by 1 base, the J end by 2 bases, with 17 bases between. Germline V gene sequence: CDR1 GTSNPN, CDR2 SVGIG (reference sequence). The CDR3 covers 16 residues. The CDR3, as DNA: TGTGCCTGGAGTGGATCTGAATCGGGCAGTAACACTGAAGCTTTCTTT. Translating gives CAWSGSESGSNTEAFF.

The CDR3: CASSPSGGWDTEAFF. CDR3 in DNA: TGTGCCAGCAGCCCATCGGGAGGGTGGGACACTGAAGCTTTCTTT. The chain combines TRBV7-9 with TRBJ1-1; D gene ambiguous. Germline lookup yields CDR1 SEHNR and CDR2 FQNEAQ (reference sequence). V shed 5 bases and J shed 3 bases, with 16 bases lying between them. The CDR3 extends over 15 amino acids.

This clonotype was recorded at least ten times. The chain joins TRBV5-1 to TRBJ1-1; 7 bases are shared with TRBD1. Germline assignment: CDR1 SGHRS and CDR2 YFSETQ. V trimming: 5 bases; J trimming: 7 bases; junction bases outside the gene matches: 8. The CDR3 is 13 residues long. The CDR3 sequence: CASSHIRDSEAFF. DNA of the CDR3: TGCGCCAGCAGTCATATCCGGGACAGTGAAGCTTTCTTT.

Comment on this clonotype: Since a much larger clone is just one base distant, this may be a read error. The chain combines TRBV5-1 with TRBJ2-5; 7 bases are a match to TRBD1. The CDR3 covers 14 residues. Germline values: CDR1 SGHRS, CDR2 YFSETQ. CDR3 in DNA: TGCGCCAGCCGCTTAGGGACAGTACAAGAGACCCAGTACTTC. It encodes CASRLGTVQETQYF.

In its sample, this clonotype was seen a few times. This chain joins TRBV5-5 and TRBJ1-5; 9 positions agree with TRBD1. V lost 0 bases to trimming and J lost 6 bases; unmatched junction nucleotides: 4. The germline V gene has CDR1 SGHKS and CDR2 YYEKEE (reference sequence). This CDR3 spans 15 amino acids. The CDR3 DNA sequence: TGTGCCAGCAGCTTGGGGGGACAGGGCTTTCAGCCCCAGCATTTT. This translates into CASSLGGQGFQPQHF. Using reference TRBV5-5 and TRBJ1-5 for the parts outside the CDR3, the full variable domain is DAGVTQSPTHLIKTRGQQVTLRCSPISGHKSVSWYQQVLGQGPQFIFQYYEKEERGRGNFPDRFSARQFPNYSSELNVNALLLGDSALYLCASSLGGQGFQPQHFGDGTRLSIL.

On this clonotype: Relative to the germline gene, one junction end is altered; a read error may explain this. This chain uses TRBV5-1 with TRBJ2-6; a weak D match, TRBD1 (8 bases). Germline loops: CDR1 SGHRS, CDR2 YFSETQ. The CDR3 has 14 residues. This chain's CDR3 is CASSATGGANVMTF. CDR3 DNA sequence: TGCGCCAGCAGCGCAACAGGGGGGGCCAACGTCATGACTTTC.

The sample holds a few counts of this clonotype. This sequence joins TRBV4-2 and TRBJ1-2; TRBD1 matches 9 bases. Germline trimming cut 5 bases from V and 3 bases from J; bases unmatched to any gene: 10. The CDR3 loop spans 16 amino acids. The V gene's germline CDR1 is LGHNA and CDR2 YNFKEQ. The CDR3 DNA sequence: TGTGCCAGCAGCTCTCCGGGGACAGGGAGGGACTATGGCTACACCTTC. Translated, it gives CASSSPGTGRDYGYTF.

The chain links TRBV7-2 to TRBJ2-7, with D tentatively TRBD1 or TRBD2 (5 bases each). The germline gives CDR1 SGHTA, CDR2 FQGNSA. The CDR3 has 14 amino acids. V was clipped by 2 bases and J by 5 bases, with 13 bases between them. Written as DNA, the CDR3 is TGTGCCAGCAGCTTAACGGGGCCCCCGCACGAGCAGTACTTC. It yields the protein CASSLTGPPHEQYF.

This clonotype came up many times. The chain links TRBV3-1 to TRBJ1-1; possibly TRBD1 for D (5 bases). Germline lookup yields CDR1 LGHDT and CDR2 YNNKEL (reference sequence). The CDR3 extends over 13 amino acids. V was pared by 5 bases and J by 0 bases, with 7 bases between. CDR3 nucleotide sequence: TGTGCCAGCAGCACGACAGTGAACACTGAAGCTTTCTTT. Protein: CASSTTVNTEAFF.

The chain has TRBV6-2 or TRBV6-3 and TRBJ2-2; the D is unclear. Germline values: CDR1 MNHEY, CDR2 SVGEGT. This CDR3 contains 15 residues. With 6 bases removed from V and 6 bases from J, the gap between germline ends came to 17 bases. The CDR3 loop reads CASRNSVGTAGELFF. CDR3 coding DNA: TGTGCCAGCAGAAACTCCGTCGGCACGGCCGGGGAGCTGTTTTTT.

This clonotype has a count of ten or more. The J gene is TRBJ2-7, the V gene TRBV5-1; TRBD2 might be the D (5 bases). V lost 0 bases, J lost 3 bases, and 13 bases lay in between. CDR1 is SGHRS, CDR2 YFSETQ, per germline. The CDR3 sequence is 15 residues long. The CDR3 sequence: CASSLGRPRDYEQYF. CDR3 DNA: TGCGCCAGCAGCTTGGGTCGGCCCCGGGACTACGAGCAGTACTTC.

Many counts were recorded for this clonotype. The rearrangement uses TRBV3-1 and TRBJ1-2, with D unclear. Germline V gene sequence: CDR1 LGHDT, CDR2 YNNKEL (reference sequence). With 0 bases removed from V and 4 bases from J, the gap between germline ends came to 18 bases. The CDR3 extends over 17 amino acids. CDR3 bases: TGTGCCAGCAGCCAAGAGCCGGCAGCGTCTTCCGCCTATGGCTACACCTTC. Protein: CASSQEPAASSAYGYTF.

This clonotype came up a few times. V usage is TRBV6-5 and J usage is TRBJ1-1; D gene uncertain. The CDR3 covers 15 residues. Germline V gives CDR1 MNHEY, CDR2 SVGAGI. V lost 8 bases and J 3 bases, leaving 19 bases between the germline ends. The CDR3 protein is CASWRWGEAYTEAFF. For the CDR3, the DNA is TGTGCCAGCTGGAGGTGGGGTGAGGCTTACACTGAAGCTTTCTTT.